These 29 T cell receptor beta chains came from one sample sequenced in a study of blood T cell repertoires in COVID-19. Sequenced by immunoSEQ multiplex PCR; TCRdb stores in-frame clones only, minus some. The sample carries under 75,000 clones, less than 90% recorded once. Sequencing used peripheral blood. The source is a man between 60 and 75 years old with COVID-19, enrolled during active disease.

As DNA, the CDR3 is TGTGCCAGCAGGTTAACCGGGACAGGGGACTACGAGCAGTACTTC. This codes for CASRLTGTGDYEQYF. V usage is TRBV7-2 and J usage is TRBJ2-7, with 10 bases lining up with TRBD1. The V gene's germline CDR1 is SGHTA and CDR2 FQGNSA. The CDR3 length is 15 residues. With 6 bases clipped from V and 3 bases from J, the junction kept 8 bases outside the gene matches.

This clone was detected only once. This CDR3 is CASSPRGQGAEEQYF. The DNA for the CDR3 is TGTGCCAGCTCCCCCAGGGGACAGGGGGCGGAGGAGCAGTACTTC. The chain recombines TRBV18 with TRBJ2-7; 12 bases align to TRBD1. The germline CDR1 and CDR2 sequences are KGHSH and LQKENI. Trimming cost V 6 bases and J 7 bases; bases outside gene matches: 10. The CDR3 runs 15 residues.

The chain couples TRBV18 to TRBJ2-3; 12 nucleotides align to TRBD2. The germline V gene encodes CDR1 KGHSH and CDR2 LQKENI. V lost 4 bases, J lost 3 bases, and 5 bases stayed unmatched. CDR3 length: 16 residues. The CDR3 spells CASSRWTSGDTDTQYF. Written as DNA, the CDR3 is TGTGCCAGCTCACGATGGACTAGCGGGGATACAGATACGCAGTATTTT.

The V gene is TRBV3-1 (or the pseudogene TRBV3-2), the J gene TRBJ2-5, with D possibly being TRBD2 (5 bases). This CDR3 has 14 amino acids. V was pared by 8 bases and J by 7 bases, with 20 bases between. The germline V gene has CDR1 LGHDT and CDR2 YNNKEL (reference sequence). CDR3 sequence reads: CASVAMGSLGTQYF. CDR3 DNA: TGTGCCAGCGTAGCGATGGGGTCACTGGGGACCCAGTACTTC.

The CDR3 reads CAWSNRGDTEAFF. The DNA of the CDR3 is TGTGCCTGGAGTAACAGGGGTGACACTGAAGCTTTCTTT. The J gene is TRBJ1-1, the V gene TRBV30; 7 nucleotides align to TRBD1. The V gene end was trimmed by 2 bases and the J gene end by 3 bases; junction bases not matched to a gene: 3. This CDR3 region has 13 residues. The germline V gene encodes CDR1 GTSNPN and CDR2 SVGIG (reference sequence).

CDR3 sequence: CATSDLSGSWETQYF. The CDR3, as DNA: TGTGCCACCAGTGATTTGTCAGGCAGCTGGGAGACCCAGTACTTC. The chain carries TRBV24-1 and TRBJ2-5; D ambiguous. Germline V gene data show CDR1 as KGHDR and CDR2 as SFDVKD. The CDR3 loop spans 15 amino acids. Trimming left V 0 bases short and J 5 bases short, with 12 bases between.

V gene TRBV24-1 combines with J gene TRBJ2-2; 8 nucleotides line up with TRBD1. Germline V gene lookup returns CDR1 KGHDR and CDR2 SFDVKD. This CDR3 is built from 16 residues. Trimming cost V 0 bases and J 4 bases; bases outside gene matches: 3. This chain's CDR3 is CATSDLQGAATGELFF. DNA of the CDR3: TGTGCCACCAGTGATTTGCAGGGGGCGGCCACCGGGGAGCTGTTTTTT.

In DNA, the CDR3 is TGTGCCAACGGACTAGCAAGAAGCTCCTACAATGAGCAGTTCTTC. Translation gives CANGLARSSYNEQFF. The genes are TRBV21-1 and TRBJ2-1; TRBD2, as called in the table, went unchecked against the DNA. TRBV21-1 is reported as a pseudogene. This CDR3 contains 15 residues.

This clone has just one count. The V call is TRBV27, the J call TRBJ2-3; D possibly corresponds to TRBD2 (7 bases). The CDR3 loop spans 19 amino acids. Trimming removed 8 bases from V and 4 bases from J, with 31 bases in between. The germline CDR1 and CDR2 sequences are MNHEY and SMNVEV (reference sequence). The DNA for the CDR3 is TGTGCCAGCCCCGTAGTAGGGACTACCGGGGGGCGGTGGGCAGATACGCAGTATTTT. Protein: CASPVVGTTGGRWADTQYF.

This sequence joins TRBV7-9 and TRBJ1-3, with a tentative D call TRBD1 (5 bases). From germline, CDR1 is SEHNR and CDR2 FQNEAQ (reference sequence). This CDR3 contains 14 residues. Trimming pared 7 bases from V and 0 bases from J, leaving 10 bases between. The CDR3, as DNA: TGTGCCAGCAATGTGGGGCCCTCTGGAAACACCATATATTTT. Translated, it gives CASNVGPSGNTIYF.

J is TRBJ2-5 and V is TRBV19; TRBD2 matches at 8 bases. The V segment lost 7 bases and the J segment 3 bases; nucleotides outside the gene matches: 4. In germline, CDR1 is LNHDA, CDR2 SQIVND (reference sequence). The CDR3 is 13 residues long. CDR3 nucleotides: TGTGCCAGTACCGGGGGGGCGGAAGAGACCCAGTACTTC. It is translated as CASTGGAEETQYF.

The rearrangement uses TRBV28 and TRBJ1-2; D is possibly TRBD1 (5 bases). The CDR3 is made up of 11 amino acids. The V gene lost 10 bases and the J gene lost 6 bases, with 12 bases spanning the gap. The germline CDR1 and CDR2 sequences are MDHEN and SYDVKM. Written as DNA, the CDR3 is TGTGCCATCTTAGGGGCGGATGGCTACACCTTC. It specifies CAILGADGYTF.

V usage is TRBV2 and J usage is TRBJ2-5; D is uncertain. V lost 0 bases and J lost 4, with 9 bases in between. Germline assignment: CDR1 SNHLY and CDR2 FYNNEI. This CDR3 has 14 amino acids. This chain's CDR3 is CASSEALVAETQYF. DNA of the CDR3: TGTGCCAGCAGTGAAGCCCTAGTGGCAGAGACCCAGTACTTC.

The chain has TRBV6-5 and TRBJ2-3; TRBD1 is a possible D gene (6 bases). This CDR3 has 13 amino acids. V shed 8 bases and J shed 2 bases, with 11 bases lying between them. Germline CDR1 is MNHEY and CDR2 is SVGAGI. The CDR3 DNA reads TGTGCCAGCGGGGGACATAACACAGATACGCAGTATTTT. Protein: CASGGHNTDTQYF.

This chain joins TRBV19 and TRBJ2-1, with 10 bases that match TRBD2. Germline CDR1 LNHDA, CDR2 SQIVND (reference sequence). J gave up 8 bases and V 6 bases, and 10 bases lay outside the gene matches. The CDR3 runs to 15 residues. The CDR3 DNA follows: TGTGCCAGTAGCCCCCTAGCGGGGGCCAGCGATGAGCAGTTCTTC. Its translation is CASSPLAGASDEQFF.

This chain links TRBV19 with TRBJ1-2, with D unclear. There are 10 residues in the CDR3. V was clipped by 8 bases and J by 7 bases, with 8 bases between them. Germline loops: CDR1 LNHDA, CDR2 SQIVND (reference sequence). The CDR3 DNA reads TGTGCCAGTTGGAGGTCTGGCTACACCTTC. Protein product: CASWRSGYTF. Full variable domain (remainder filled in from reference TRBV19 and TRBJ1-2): DGGITQSPKYLFRKEGQNVTLSCEQNLNHDAMYWYRQDPGQGLRLIYYSQIVNDFQKGDIAEGYSVSREKKESFPLTVTSAQKNPTAFYLCASWRSGYTFGSGTRLTVV.

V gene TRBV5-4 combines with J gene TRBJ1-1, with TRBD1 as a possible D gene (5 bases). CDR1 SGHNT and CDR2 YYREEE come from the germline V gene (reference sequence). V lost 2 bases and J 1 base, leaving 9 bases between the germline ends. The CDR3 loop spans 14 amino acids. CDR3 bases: TGTGCCAGCAGCTTCGGCGGGACGAACACTGAAGCTTTCTTT. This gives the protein CASSFGGTNTEAFF.

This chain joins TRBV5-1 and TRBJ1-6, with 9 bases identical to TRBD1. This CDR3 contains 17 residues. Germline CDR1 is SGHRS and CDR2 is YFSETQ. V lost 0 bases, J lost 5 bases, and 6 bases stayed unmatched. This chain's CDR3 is CASSLARTGADNSPLHF. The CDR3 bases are TGCGCCAGCAGCTTGGCCCGGACAGGGGCAGATAATTCACCCCTCCACTTT.

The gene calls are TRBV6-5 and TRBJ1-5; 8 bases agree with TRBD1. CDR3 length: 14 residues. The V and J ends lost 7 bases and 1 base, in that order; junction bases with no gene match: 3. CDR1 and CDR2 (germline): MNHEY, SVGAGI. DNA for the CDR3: TGTGCCAGCAAACGGGACAGGAGCAATCAGCCCCAGCATTTT. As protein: CASKRDRSNQPQHF.

The CDR3 DNA follows: TGTGCCAGCAGTTACTCGGGGGGGGCAGATACGCAGTATTTT. It yields the protein CASSYSGGADTQYF. V gene TRBV6-5 combines with J gene TRBJ2-3; 7 bases line up with TRBD2. Trimming at V came to 0 bases and at J to 4 bases, leaving 1 base not matched to a gene. Germline CDR1 is MNHEY and CDR2 is SVGAGI. The CDR3 totals 14 residues.

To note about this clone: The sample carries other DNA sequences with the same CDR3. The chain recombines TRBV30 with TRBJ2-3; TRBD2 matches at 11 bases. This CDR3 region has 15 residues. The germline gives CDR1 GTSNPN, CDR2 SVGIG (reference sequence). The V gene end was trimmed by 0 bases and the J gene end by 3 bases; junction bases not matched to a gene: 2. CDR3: CAWSVLAGATDTQYF. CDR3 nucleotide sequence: TGTGCCTGGAGTGTACTAGCGGGAGCTACAGATACGCAGTATTTT.

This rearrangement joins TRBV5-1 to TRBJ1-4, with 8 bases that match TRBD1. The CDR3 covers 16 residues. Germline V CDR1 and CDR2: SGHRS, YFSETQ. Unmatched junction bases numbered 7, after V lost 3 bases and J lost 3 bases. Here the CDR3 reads CASSYRTGISNEKLFF. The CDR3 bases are TGCGCCAGCAGCTACCGGACAGGGATCTCTAATGAAAAACTGTTTTTT.

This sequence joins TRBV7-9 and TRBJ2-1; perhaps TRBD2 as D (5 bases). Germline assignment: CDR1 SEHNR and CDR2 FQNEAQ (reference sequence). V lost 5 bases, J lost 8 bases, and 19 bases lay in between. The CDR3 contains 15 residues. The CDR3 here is CASSPGGGNIYEQFF. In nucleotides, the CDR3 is TGTGCCAGCAGCCCTGGTGGAGGTAACATCTATGAGCAGTTCTTC.

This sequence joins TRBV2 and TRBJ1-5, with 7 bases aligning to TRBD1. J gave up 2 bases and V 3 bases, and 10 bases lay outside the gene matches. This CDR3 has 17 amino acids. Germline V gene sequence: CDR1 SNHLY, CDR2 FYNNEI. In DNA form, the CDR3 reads TGTGCCAGCAGTGACGGAGGGGACAGCTATGGCAATCAGCCCCAGCATTTT. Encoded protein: CASSDGGDSYGNQPQHF.

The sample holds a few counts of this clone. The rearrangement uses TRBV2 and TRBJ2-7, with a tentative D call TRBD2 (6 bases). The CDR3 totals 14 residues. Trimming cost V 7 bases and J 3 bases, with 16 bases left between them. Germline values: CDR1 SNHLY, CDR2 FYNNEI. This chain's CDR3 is CASKTSSLRYEQYF. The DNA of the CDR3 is TGTGCCAGCAAAACTAGCTCCCTCCGCTACGAGCAGTACTTC.

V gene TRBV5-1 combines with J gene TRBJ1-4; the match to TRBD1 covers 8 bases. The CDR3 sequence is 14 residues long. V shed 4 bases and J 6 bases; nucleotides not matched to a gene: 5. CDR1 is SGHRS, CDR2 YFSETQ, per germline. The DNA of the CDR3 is TGCGCCAGCAGCCCAGGGGGCCTGGATGAAAAACTGTTTTTT. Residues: CASSPGGLDEKLFF.

The CDR3 DNA reads as TGCGCCAGCAGCTTGGCAGGGGGCGTTGAAAAACTGTTTTTT. Protein sequence: CASSLAGGVEKLFF. The rearrangement joins TRBV5-1 to TRBJ1-4; 8 positions match TRBD1. V lost 0 bases, J lost 7 bases, and 2 bases stayed unmatched. This CDR3 comprises 14 residues. Germline CDR1 and CDR2: SGHRS and YFSETQ.

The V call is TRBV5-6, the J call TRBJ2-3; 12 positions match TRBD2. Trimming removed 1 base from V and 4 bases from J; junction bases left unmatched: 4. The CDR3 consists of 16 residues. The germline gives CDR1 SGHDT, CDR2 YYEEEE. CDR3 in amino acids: CASSLTSGGFADTQYF. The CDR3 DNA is TGTGCCAGCAGCTTGACTAGCGGGGGGTTTGCAGATACGCAGTATTTT.

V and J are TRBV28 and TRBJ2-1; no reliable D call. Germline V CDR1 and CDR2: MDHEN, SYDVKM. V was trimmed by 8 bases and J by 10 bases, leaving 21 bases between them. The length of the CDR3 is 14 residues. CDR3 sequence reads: CASGSGVFKPEQFF. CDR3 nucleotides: TGTGCCAGCGGATCGGGTGTGTTCAAGCCCGAGCAGTTCTTC.